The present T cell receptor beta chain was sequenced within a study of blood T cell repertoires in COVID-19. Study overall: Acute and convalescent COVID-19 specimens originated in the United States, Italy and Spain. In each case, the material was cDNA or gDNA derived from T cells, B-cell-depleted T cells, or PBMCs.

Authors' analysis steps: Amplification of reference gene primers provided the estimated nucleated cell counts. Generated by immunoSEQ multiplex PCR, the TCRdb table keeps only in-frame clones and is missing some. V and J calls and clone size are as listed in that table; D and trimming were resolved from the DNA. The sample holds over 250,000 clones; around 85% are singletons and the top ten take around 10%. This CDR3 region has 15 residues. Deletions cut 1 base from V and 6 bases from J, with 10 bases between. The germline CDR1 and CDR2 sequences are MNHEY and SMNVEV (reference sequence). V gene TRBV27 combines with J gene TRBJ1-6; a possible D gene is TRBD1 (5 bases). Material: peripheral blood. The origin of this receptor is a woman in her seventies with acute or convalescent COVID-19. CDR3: CASSLFGGSNSPLHF. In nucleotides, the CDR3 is TGTGCCAGCAGTTTATTCGGGGGGTCTAATTCACCCCTCCACTTT.